This TCR beta chain was sequenced for a study of blood T cell repertoires in COVID-19. Turning to the study itself: Both acute and convalescent COVID-19 samples were obtained from the United States, Italy and Spain. Sources were T cells, B-cell-depleted T cells, or PBMCs; the material itself was cDNA or gDNA.

This CDR3 has 11 amino acids. Trimming removed 2 bases from V and 4 bases from J, with 2 bases in between. In the original analysis: Estimated nucleated cell counts came from reference gene primer amplification. Clones were read by immunoSEQ multiplex PCR, and TCRdb kept only the in-frame ones, dropping some. From that table come the V and J calls and clone size; the DNA was used to work out D and trimming. The sample records under 40,000 clones, approximately 81% being singletons. The sequence derives from a human donor with acute or convalescent COVID-19. The donor label of this sample is uncertain. The chain employs TRBV12-3 or TRBV12-4 and TRBJ1-2; D is undetermined. Sequenced sample: peripheral blood. The CDR3 nucleotides read TGTGCCAGCAGTTTACTCTATGGCTACACCTTC. Protein: CASSLLYGYTF.